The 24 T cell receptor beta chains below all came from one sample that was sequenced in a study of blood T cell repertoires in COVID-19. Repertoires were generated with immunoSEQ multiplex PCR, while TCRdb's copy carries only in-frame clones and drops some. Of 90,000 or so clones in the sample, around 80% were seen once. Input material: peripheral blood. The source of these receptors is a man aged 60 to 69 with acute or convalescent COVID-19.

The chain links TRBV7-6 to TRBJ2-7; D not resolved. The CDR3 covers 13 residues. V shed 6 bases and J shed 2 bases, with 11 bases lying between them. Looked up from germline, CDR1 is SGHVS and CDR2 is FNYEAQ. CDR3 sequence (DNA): TGTGCCAGCAGTGAACAGCCAGCCTACGAGCAGTACGTC. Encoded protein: CASSEQPAYEQYV.

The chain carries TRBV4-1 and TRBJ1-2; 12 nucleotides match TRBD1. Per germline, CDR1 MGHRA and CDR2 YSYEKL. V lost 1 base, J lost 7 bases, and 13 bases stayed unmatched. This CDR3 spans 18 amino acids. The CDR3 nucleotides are TGCGCCAGCAGCCAAGGGGAGGGACAGGGGGCGCTGGGAAGTGGCTACACCTTC. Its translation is CASSQGEGQGALGSGYTF.

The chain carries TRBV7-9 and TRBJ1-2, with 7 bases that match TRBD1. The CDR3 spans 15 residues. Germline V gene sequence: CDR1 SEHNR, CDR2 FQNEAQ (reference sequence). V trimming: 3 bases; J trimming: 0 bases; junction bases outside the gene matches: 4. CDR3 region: CASSFGRGANYGYTF. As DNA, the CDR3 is TGTGCCAGCAGCTTCGGCAGGGGGGCTAACTATGGCTACACCTTC.

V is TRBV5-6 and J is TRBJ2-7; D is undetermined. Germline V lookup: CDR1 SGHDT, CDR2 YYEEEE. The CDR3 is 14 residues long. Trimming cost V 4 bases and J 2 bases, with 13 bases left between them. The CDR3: CASSLFVGAYEQYV. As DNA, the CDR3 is TGTGCCAGCAGCCTGTTTGTGGGCGCCTACGAGCAGTACGTC.

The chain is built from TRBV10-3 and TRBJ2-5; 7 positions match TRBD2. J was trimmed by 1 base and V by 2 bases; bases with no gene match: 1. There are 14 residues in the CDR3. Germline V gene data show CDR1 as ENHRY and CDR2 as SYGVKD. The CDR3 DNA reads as TGTGCCATCAGTGAGCGGGGGGTCCAAGAGACCCAGTACTTC. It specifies CAISERGVQETQYF.

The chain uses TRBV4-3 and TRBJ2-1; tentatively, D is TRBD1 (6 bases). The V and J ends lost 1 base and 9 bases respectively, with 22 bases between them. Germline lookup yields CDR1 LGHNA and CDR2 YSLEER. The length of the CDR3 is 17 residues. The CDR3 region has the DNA TGCGCCAGCAGCCAAGTCCCGTGGGGGCTAGGAAATCGTGAGCAGTTCTTC. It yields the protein CASSQVPWGLGNREQFF.

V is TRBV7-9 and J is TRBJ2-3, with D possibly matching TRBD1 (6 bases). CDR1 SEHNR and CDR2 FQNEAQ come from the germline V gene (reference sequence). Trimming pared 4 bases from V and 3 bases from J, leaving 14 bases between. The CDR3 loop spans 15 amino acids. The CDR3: CASSSGTSYTDTQYF. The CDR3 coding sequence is TGTGCCAGCAGCTCCGGGACATCGTATACAGATACGCAGTATTTT.

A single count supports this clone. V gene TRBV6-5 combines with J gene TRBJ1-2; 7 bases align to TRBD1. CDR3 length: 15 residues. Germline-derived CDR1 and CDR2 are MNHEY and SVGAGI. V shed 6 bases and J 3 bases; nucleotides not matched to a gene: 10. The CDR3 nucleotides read TGTGCCAGCAGGCACCTGACAGGGAGGCACTATGGCTACACCTTC. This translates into CASRHLTGRHYGYTF.

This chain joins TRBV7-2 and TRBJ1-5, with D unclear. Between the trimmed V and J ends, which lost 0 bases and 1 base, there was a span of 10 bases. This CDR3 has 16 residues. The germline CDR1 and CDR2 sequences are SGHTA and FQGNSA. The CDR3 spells CASSLAASSSNQPQHF. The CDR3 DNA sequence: TGTGCCAGCAGCTTAGCAGCTAGCTCGAGCAATCAGCCCCAGCATTTT.

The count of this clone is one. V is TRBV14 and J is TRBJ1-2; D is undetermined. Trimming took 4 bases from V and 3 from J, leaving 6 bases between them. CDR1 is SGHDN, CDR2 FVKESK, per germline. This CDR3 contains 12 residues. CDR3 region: CASSPGYYGYTF. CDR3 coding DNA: TGTGCCAGCAGCCCGGGTTACTATGGCTACACCTTC.

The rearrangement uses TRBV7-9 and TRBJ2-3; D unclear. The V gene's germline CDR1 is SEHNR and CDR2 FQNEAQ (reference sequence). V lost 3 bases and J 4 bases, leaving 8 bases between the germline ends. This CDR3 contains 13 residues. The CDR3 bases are TGTGCCAGCAGCTTTTGGTCGGCAGATACGCAGTATTTT. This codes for CASSFWSADTQYF.

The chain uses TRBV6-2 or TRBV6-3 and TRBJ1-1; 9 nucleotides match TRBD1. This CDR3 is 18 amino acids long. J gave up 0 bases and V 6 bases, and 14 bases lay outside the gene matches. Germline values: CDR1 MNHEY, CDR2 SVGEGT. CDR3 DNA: TGTGCCAGCAGCTATCGGACAGGGGACTTACTTTTGAACACTGAAGCTTTCTTT. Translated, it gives CASSYRTGDLLLNTEAFF.

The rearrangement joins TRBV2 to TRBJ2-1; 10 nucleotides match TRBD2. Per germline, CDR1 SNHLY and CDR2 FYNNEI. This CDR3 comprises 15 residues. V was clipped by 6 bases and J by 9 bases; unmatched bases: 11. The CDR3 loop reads CASSAAGGLIIEQFF. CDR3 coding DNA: TGTGCCAGCAGCGCAGCGGGGGGGCTTATAATTGAGCAGTTCTTC. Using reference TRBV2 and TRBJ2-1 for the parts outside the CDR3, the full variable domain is EPEVTQTPSHQVTQMGQEVILRCVPISNHLYFYWYRQILGQKVEFLVSFYNNEISEKSEIFDDQFSVERPDGSNFTLKIRSTKLEDSAMYFCASSAAGGLIIEQFFGPGTRLTVL.

CDR3 sequence reads: CASSGTSGYNEQFF. In DNA, the CDR3 is TGTGCCAGCTCCGGGACTAGCGGTTACAATGAGCAGTTCTTC. J is TRBJ2-1 and V is TRBV6-5; 11 nucleotides agree with TRBD2. The CDR3 consists of 14 residues. CDR1 is MNHEY, CDR2 SVGAGI, per germline. Losses at the gene ends were 8 bases for V and 4 bases for J; bases not matched to a gene: 4.

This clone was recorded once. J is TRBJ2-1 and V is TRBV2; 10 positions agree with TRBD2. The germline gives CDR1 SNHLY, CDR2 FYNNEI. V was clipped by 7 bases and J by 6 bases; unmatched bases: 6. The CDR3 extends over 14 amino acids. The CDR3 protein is CASIYSGGINEQFF. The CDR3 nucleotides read TGTGCCAGCATTTATAGCGGGGGGATCAATGAGCAGTTCTTC.

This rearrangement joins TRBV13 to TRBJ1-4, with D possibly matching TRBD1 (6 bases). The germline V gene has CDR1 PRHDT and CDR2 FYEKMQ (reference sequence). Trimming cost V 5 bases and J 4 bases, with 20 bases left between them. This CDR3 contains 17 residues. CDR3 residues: CASSPSGGGTGNEKLFF. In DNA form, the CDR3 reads TGTGCCAGCAGCCCGAGTGGGGGGGGCACCGGTAATGAAAAACTGTTTTTT. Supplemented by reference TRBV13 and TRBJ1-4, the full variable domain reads AAGVIQSPRHLIKEKRETATLKCYPIPRHDTVYWYQQGPGQDPQFLISFYEKMQSDKGSIPDRFSAQQFSDYHSELNMSSLELGDSALYFCASSPSGGGTGNEKLFFGSGTQLSVL.

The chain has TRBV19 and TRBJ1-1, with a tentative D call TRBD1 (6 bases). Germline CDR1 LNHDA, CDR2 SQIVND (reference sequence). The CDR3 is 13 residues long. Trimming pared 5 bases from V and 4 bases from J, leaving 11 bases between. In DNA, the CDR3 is TGTGCCAGTAGTCGGGGGGCGGGCACTGAAGCTTTCTTT. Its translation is CASSRGAGTEAFF.

CDR3 nucleotide sequence: TGTGCCAGCCGTCACAGAAATGGCCCTCTTAGGGAGCAGTACTTC. Its protein is CASRHRNGPLREQYF. The rearrangement links TRBV6-5 to TRBJ2-7; unclear D gene. This CDR3 spans 15 amino acids. Germline V lookup: CDR1 MNHEY, CDR2 SVGAGI. The V end was cut by 8 bases, the J end by 7 bases, with 24 bases between.

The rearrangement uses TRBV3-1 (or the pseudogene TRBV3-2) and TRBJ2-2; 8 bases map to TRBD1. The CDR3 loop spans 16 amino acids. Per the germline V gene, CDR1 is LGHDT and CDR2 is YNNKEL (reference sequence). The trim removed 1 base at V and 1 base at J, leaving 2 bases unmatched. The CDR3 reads CASSQGDRRNTGELFF. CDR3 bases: TGTGCCAGCAGCCAAGGGGACAGGAGGAACACCGGGGAGCTGTTTTTT.

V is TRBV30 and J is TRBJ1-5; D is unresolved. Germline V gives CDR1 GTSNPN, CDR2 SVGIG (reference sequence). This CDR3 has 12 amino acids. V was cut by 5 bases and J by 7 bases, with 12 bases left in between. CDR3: CAWSRGGQPQHF. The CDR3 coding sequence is TGTGCCTGGTCCCGCGGAGGACAGCCCCAGCATTTT.

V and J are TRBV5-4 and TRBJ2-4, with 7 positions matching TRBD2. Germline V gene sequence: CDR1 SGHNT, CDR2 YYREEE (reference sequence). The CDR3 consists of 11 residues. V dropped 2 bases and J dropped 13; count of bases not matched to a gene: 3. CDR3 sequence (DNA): TGTGCCAGCAGCTTAGCGGGACGGCAGTACTTC. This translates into CASSLAGRQYF. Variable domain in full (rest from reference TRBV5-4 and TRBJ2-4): ETGVTQSPTHLIKTRGQQVTLRCSSQSGHNTVSWYQQALGQGPQFIFQYYREEENGRGNFPPRFSGLQFPNYSSELNVNALELDDSALYLCASSLAGRQYFGAGTRLSVL.

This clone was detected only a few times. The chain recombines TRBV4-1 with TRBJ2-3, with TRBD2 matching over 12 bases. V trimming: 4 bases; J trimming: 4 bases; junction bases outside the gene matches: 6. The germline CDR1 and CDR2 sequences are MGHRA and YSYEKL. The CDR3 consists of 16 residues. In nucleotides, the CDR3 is TGCGCCAGCAGCCCTCGGGGGACTAGCGGGCCAGATACGCAGTATTTT. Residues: CASSPRGTSGPDTQYF.

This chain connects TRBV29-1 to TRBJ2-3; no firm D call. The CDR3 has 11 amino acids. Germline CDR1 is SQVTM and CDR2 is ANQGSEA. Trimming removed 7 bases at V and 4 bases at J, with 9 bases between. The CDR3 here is CSGAGADTQYF. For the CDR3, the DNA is TGCAGCGGTGCTGGAGCAGATACGCAGTATTTT.

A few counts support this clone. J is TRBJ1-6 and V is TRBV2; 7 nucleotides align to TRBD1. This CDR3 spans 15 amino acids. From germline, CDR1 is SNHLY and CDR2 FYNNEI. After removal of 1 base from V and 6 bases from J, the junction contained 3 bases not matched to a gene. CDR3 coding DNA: TGTGCCAGCAGTGAAGGAGGGACAGCTAATTCACCCCTCCACTTT. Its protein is CASSEGGTANSPLHF.